Listed here are 10 T cell receptor beta chains from one sample, sequenced in a study of cytomegalovirus exposure and HLA in healthy donors. 13 Jbeta primers and 60 Vbeta primers were used for the PCR. Some clones are missing from TCRdb's copy, which holds only in-frame ones; the method was immunoSEQ multiplex PCR. The sample has fewer than 150,000 clones, and its top ten clones hold roughly 2%. The sequenced material came from PBMCs. Receptors originate from a woman aged 60-75 years in good health and CMV-seronegative.

The J gene is TRBJ1-3, the V gene TRBV9; possibly TRBD1 for D (5 bases). Germline CDR1 SGDLS, CDR2 YYNGEE. CDR3 length: 18 amino acids. Trimming cost V 0 bases and J 9 bases, with 25 bases left between them. CDR3 amino acids: CASSVADDSRTLWSTIYF. The CDR3 DNA sequence: TGTGCCAGCAGCGTAGCTGACGACAGTCGCACTCTCTGGAGCACCATATATTTT. Supplemented by reference TRBV9 and TRBJ1-3, the full variable domain reads DSGVTQTPKHLITATGQRVTLRCSPRSGDLSVYWYQQSLDQGLQFLIQYYNGEERAKGNILERFSAQQFPDLHSELNLSSLELGDSALYFCASSVADDSRTLWSTIYFGEGSWLTVV.

The chain recombines TRBV30 with TRBJ1-2, with 7 bases that match TRBD1. The CDR3 has 13 residues. V trimming: 5 bases; J trimming: 5 bases; junction bases outside the gene matches: 8. Germline lookup yields CDR1 GTSNPN and CDR2 SVGIG (reference sequence). The DNA for the CDR3 is TGTGCCTGGTCGAAGGGGGCGCGGTATGGCTACACCTTC. Protein product: CAWSKGARYGYTF.

DNA of the CDR3: TGCGCCAGCAGCGGTGGTAGTAGTAGCACAGATACGCAGTATTTT. Amino acids: CASSGGSSSTDTQYF. The rearrangement links TRBV10-1 to TRBJ2-3; unclear D gene. The CDR3 extends over 15 amino acids. V shed 6 bases and J shed 0 bases, with 13 bases lying between them. CDR1 and CDR2 from the germline V gene are WNHNN and SYGVQD (reference sequence).

This chain connects TRBV4-2 to TRBJ1-1, with D hard to call. The CDR3 totals 14 residues. In germline, CDR1 is LGHNA, CDR2 YNFKEQ. V was clipped by 1 base and J by 1 base, with 7 bases between them. The CDR3 is CASSQGSENTEAFF. The CDR3, as DNA: TGTGCCAGCAGCCAAGGATCAGAGAACACTGAAGCTTTCTTT.

The chain couples TRBV4-1 to TRBJ2-3; a weak D match, TRBD1 (5 bases). The length of the CDR3 is 16 residues. V lost 2 bases and J lost 0, with 12 bases in between. Germline V gives CDR1 MGHRA, CDR2 YSYEKL. The CDR3 here is CASSQSRDSSTDTQYF. CDR3 coding DNA: TGCGCCAGCAGCCAATCTCGAGACAGTAGCACAGATACGCAGTATTTT.

The chain uses TRBV10-3 and TRBJ1-1; TRBD1 is a possible D gene (6 bases). Per the germline V gene, CDR1 is ENHRY and CDR2 is SYGVKD. The CDR3 contains 17 residues. V shed 0 bases and J shed 6 bases, with 20 bases lying between them. CDR3 sequence: CAISESTIRAGVAEAFF. The DNA for the CDR3 is TGTGCCATCAGTGAGTCGACAATTAGGGCAGGGGTGGCTGAAGCTTTCTTT.

The chain couples TRBV6-1 to TRBJ2-7; D is ambiguous. Trimming took off 3 bases at V and 0 bases at J, with 9 bases between the two ends. Germline V lookup: CDR1 MNHNS, CDR2 SASEGT. This CDR3 spans 14 amino acids. CDR3 residues: CASSDRHGSYEQYF. The CDR3 DNA follows: TGTGCCAGCAGTGATCGACACGGCTCCTACGAGCAGTACTTC.

The CDR3 reads CASMPGGQGAGDTQYF. The CDR3 bases are TGCGCCAGCATGCCGGGAGGACAGGGGGCTGGAGATACGCAGTATTTT. The rearrangement links TRBV5-1 to TRBJ2-3; 11 bases are shared with TRBD1. Per the germline V gene, CDR1 is SGHRS and CDR2 is YFSETQ. The junction had 11 bases not matched to a gene; V was cut back by 6 bases and J by 5 bases. The length of the CDR3 is 16 residues.

The chain employs TRBV6-5 and TRBJ1-2; D uncertain. Trimming stripped 6 bases from V and 3 bases from J, with 8 bases between. This CDR3 contains 12 residues. The germline V gene encodes CDR1 MNHEY and CDR2 SVGAGI. CDR3 residues: CASRPSDYGYTF. For the CDR3, the DNA is TGTGCCAGCAGGCCCTCGGACTATGGCTACACCTTC.

The chain links TRBV6-5 to TRBJ2-2; tentative D call: TRBD2 (5 bases). Trimming removed 8 bases from V and 3 bases from J, with 13 bases in between. Germline V gene lookup returns CDR1 MNHEY and CDR2 SVGAGI. The CDR3 extends over 14 amino acids. Here the CDR3 DNA reads TGTGCCAGCCACCCGGGCGGGCACACCGGGGAGCTGTTTTTT. Translating it yields CASHPGGHTGELFF.